The 8 T cell receptor beta chains in this list originate from one sample, sequenced in a study of blood T cell repertoires in COVID-19. Using immunoSEQ multiplex PCR, the repertoire was profiled, and TCRdb retains in-frame clones only, with some absent. The sample includes more than 45,000 clones, 70% to 85% of them seen just once. The sequenced sample was peripheral blood. These receptors were collected from a human donor in a cohort sampled during active COVID-19.

The J gene is TRBJ2-1, the V gene TRBV4-1, with TRBD1 matching over 8 bases. There are 17 residues in the CDR3. V lost 0 bases, J lost 6 bases, and 10 bases stayed unmatched. Germline V gene lookup returns CDR1 MGHRA and CDR2 YSYEKL. The CDR3 DNA is TGCGCCAGCAGCCAAGAAATGGGACAGGAGGGCGGCAATGAGCAGTTCTTC. Translation gives CASSQEMGQEGGNEQFF.

The chain carries TRBV2 and TRBJ1-1, with 10 bases that match TRBD1. The CDR3 consists of 13 residues. The germline CDR1 and CDR2 sequences are SNHLY and FYNNEI. With V trimmed by 11 bases and J by 0 bases, 3 bases remained unmatched. The CDR3 nucleotides read TGTGCCGGGACAGGGGTTATGAACACTGAAGCTTTCTTT. This translates into CAGTGVMNTEAFF.

CDR3 sequence: CASSPPAVGYYEQYF. CDR3 coding DNA: TGTGCCAGCTCACCCCCCGCGGTTGGGTACTACGAGCAGTACTTC. This chain uses TRBV18 with TRBJ2-7; D gene ambiguous. The CDR3 consists of 15 residues. Looked up from germline, CDR1 is KGHSH and CDR2 is LQKENI. V was trimmed by 3 bases and J by 3 bases, leaving 15 bases between them.

The chain couples TRBV19 to TRBJ2-2; 8 nucleotides match TRBD1. The CDR3 loop spans 15 amino acids. Germline values: CDR1 LNHDA, CDR2 SQIVND (reference sequence). V lost 5 bases and J lost 3; bases outside the gene matches: 5. The CDR3 nucleotides read TGTGCCAGTAGTGCGGACAGGGCCTACACCGGGGAGCTGTTTTTT. It yields the protein CASSADRAYTGELFF.

This rearrangement joins TRBV3-1 (or the pseudogene TRBV3-2) to TRBJ2-3; a weak D match, TRBD2 (5 bases). The CDR3 is 15 amino acids. The germline V gene encodes CDR1 LGHDT and CDR2 YNNKEL (reference sequence). Trimming left V 1 base short and J 4 bases short, with 12 bases between. The DNA for the CDR3 is TGTGCCAGCAGCCAAGGGTTTGCGGGTGCAGATACGCAGTATTTT. The encoded protein is CASSQGFAGADTQYF.

This sequence joins TRBV19 and TRBJ2-3; 9 bases are shared with TRBD2. This CDR3 spans 14 amino acids. Germline V gene data show CDR1 as LNHDA and CDR2 as SQIVND (reference sequence). With V trimmed by 0 bases and J by 7 bases, 2 bases remained unmatched. DNA for the CDR3: TGTGCCAGTAGTATAGAGGGACTAGCAAATACGCAGTATTTT. Amino acid sequence: CASSIEGLANTQYF.

With respect to this clone: This same CDR3 is encoded by further DNA sequences in the sample. The chain has TRBV7-2 and TRBJ2-7; D perhaps matches TRBD2 (6 bases). CDR3 length: 18 residues. The germline V gene has CDR1 SGHTA and CDR2 FQGNSA. Deletions cut 5 bases from V and 4 bases from J, with 27 bases between. The CDR3 DNA reads as TGTGCCAGCAGCCCACCCGGACTACGTGCCGGAGGTGGGTACGAGCAGTACTTC. As protein: CASSPPGLRAGGGYEQYF.

J is TRBJ2-5 and V is TRBV7-8; D is ambiguous. The V gene lost 4 bases and the J gene lost 5 bases, with 14 bases spanning the gap. This CDR3 contains 14 residues. Germline-derived CDR1 and CDR2 are SGHVS and FQNEAQ. CDR3: CASSSSPGYETQYF. The CDR3 nucleotides read TGTGCCAGCAGCTCAAGTCCCGGTTACGAGACCCAGTACTTC.